In its sample, the clone carrying this T cell receptor (beta chain) was seen many times. Looked up from germline, CDR1 is DFQATT and CDR2 is SNEGSKA (reference sequence). This CDR3 comprises 13 residues. V shed 6 bases and J 2 bases; nucleotides not matched to a gene: 5. Uncontrolled infections, other autoimmune diseases, pregnancy or lactation barred patients from enrollment. Clinical symptoms, serum thyroxine, TRAb, thyroid ultrasound and orbital computed tomography were relied on for diagnosis. The sequenced template was RNA, covering the TCR beta CDR3 region. First-round RT-PCR relied on HTBI primers, and a second-round multiplex PCR came next. Each CDR3 protein gets one entry after TCRdb re-called the multiplex PCR reads with MiXCR. Of about 210,000 distinct CDR3 sequences in the sample, roughly 27% were seen once. This entry is derived from a study of Graves' ophthalmopathy and Graves' hyperthyroidism.

The clonotype was recovered from a man aged 45-60 years with Graves' ophthalmopathy. Sequencing input: peripheral blood. The chain is built from TRBV20-1 and TRBJ2-5, with TRBD2 identical over 8 bases. The CDR3 DNA sequence: TGCAGTGCCACCTTAGCGGGGCAAGAGACCCAGTACTTC. Protein sequence: CSATLAGQETQYF.